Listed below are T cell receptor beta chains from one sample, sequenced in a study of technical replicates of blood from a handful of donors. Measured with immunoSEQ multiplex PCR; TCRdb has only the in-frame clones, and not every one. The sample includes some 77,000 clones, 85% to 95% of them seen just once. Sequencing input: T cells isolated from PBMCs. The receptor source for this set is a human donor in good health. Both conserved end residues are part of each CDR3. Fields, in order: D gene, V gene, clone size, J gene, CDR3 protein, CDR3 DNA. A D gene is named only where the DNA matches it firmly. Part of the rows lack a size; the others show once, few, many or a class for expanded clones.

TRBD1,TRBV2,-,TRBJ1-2,CASRGTDNYGYTF,TGTGCCAGCAGAGGGACAGATAACTATGGCTACACCTTC
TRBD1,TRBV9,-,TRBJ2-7,CASSGRTGGIYEQYF,TGTGCCAGCAGCGGGAGGACAGGGGGCATCTACGAGCAGTACTTC
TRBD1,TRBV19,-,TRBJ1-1,CASSRQGFAEAFF,TGTGCCAGTAGTCGACAGGGATTCGCTGAAGCTTTCTTT
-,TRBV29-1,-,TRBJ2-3,CTVGSGISSTDTQYF,TGCACCGTAGGGTCGGGAATTAGTAGCACAGATACGCAGTATTTT
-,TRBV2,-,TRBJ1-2,CASSPPGANYGYTF,TGTGCCAGCAGTCCGCCGGGTGCAAACTATGGCTACACCTTC
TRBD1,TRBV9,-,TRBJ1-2,CASSVGQGGYGYTF,TGTGCCAGCAGCGTGGGACAGGGTGGATATGGCTACACCTTC
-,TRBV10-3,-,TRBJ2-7,CATGTGGDEQYF,TGTGCCACGGGAACAGGAGGGGACGAGCAGTACTTC
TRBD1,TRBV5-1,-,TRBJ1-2,CASSYLQGAAGGYTF,TGCGCCAGCAGCTACTTACAGGGGGCGGCAGGCGGCTACACCTTC
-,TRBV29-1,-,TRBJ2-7,CSVAAGDSYEQYF,TGCAGCGTAGCCGCGGGTGACTCCTACGAGCAGTACTTC
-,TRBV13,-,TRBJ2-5,CASSLGNGEETQYF,TGTGCCAGCAGCTTAGGGAACGGGGAAGAGACCCAGTACTTC
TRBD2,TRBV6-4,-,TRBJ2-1,CASSELAGLSYNEQFF,TGTGCCAGCAGTGAACTAGCGGGTTTATCCTACAATGAGCAGTTCTTC
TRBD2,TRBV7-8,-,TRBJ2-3,CASSREGLALISTDTQYF,TGTGCCAGCAGCCGCGAAGGACTAGCTCTAATTAGCACAGATACGCAGTATTTT
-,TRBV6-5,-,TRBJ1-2,CASSRLRKANYGYTF,TGTGCCAGCAGTCGCCTGAGAAAAGCTAACTATGGCTACACCTTC
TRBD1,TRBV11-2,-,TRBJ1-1,CASSLTRQGAYTEAFF,TGTGCCAGCAGCTTAACCCGACAGGGGGCCTACACTGAAGCTTTCTTT
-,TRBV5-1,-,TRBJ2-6,CASSLKDSGSGANVLTF,TGCGCCAGCAGCTTGAAAGATAGCGGCTCTGGGGCCAACGTCCTGACTTTC
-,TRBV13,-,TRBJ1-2,CASSNADPRDYYGYTF,TGTGCCAGCAGCAATGCGGACCCTCGGGACTACTATGGCTACACCTTC
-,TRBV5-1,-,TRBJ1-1,CASSSNGGNTEAFF,TGCGCCAGCAGCAGTAACGGGGGGAACACTGAAGCTTTCTTT
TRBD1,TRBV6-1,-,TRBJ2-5,CASRKPGQRIETQYF,TGTGCCAGCAGGAAACCGGGACAGAGAATAGAGACCCAGTACTTC
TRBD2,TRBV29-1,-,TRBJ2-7,CSVQRGGTDEQYF,TGCAGCGTTCAGCGGGGGGGAACGGACGAGCAGTACTTC
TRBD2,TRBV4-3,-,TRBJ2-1,CASSQGTEREYSYEQFF,TGCGCCAGCAGCCAAGGGACTGAGCGGGAGTACTCCTATGAGCAGTTCTTC
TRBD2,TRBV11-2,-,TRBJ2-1,CASSQMPLWREGLYNEQFF,TGTGCCAGCAGCCAAATGCCCCTGTGGCGGGAGGGCCTGTACAATGAGCAGTTCTTC
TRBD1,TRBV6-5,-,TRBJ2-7,CASSSPGQASSYEQYF,TGTGCCAGCAGTTCCCCGGGACAGGCTAGCTCCTACGAGCAGTACTTC
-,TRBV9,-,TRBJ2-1,CASSPPDGHEQFF,TGTGCCAGCAGCCCCCCAGATGGGCATGAGCAGTTCTTC
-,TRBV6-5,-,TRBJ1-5,CASSLSGNQPQHF,TGTGCCAGCAGTTTATCCGGGAATCAGCCCCAGCATTTT
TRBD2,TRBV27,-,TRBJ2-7,CASSFASGYEQYF,TGTGCCAGCAGTTTCGCTAGCGGGTACGAGCAGTACTTC
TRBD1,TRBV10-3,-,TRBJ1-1,CAARGTAPHEAFF,TGTGCCGCGAGAGGGACAGCTCCCCATGAAGCTTTCTTT
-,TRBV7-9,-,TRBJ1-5,CASSSYYNQPQHF,TGTGCCAGCAGCTCCTATTACAATCAGCCCCAGCATTTT
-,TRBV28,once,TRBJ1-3,CASSPTEFSGNTIYF,TGTGCCAGCAGTCCAACAGAATTCTCTGGAAACACCATATATTTT
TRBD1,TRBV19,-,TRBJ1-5,CASSTGQGSQPQHF,TGTGCCAGTAGTACCGGACAGGGGAGCCAGCCCCAGCATTTT
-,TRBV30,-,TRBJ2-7,CASTRLESYEQYF,TGTGCATCCACCAGACTGGAAAGCTACGAGCAGTACTTC
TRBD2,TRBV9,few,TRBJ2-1,CASSVGLAGYNEQFF,TGTGCCAGCAGCGTAGGGCTAGCGGGTTACAATGAGCAGTTCTTC
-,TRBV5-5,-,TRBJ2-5,CASSFSGETQYF,TGTGCCAGCAGCTTTTCGGGGGAGACCCAGTACTTC
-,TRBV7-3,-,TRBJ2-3,CASTGGRTDTQYF,TGTGCCAGCACCGGGGGGCGCACAGATACGCAGTATTTT
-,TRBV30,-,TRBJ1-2,CAWGWGDYGYTF,TGTGCCTGGGGATGGGGGGACTATGGCTACACCTTC
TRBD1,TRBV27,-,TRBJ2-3,CASSLTGDDDTQYF,TGTGCCAGCAGCCTGACAGGGGACGACGATACGCAGTATTTT
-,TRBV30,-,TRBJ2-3,CAWAITDTQYF,TGTGCCTGGGCGATCACAGATACGCAGTATTTT
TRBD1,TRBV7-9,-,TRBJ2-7,CASSFQPGTGNYEQYF,TGTGCCAGCAGTTTCCAGCCTGGGACAGGGAATTACGAGCAGTACTTC
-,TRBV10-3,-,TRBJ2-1,CAISEVLANEQFF,TGTGCCATCAGTGAAGTATTGGCCAATGAGCAGTTCTTC
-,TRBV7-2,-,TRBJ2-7,CASGGGSVGTTYEQYF,TGTGCCAGCGGCGGTGGTAGCGTAGGTACTACCTACGAGCAGTACTTC
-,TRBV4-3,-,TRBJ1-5,CASSQAFRHDQPQHF,TGCGCCAGCAGCCAAGCTTTCCGACATGATCAGCCCCAGCATTTT